The sequence of this T cell receptor (beta chain) was determined in a study of T cell responses to AZD1222 COVID-19 vaccine. Study-level results: Mapped onto spike, vaccine-associated CD4 TCRs spanned it and were dominant at 160-218 and 743-854. Repertoire sampling happened only post peak T cell response.

As concerns this clone: Its antigen is undetermined.

Germline loops: CDR1 SGDLS, CDR2 YYNGEE. This CDR3 contains 19 residues. V was clipped by 3 bases and J by 0 bases; unmatched bases: 13. TCRdb's table, derived via immunoSEQ multiplex PCR, lists solely in-frame clones and lacks some. The top ten hold approximately 12% of the sample, which has around 130,000 clones, approximately 86% seen once. The chain links TRBV9 to TRBJ1-3, with 9 bases aligning to TRBD1. The receptor's source is an adult in good health. The starting material was peripheral blood, obtained on day 0 of AZD1222 vaccination. In DNA, the CDR3 is TGTGCCAGCAGCGAGGGGACAGGGTTTGGCGGCAACTCTGGAAACACCATATATTTT. Its translation: CASSEGTGFGGNSGNTIYF.